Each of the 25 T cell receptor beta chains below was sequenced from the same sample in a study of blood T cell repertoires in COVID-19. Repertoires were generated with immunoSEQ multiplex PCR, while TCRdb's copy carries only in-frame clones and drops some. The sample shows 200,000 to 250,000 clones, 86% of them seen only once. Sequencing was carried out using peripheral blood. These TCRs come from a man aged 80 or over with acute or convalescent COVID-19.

CDR3: CAIRDRPESTQYF. For the CDR3, the DNA is TGTGCCATTCGGGACAGGCCCGAGTCTACGCAGTATTTT. The chain has TRBV10-3 and TRBJ2-3, with TRBD1 identical over 8 bases. The CDR3 has 13 amino acids. Germline lookup yields CDR1 ENHRY and CDR2 SYGVKD. The J segment lost 8 bases and the V segment lost 9 bases, leaving 10 bases of the junction unmatched.

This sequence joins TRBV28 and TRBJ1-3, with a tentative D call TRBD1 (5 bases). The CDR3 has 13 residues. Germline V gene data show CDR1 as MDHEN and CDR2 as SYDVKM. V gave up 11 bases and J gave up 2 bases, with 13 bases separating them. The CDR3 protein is CAGRTRAGNTIYF. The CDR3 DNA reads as TGTGCCGGGCGGACCAGGGCTGGAAACACCATATATTTT.

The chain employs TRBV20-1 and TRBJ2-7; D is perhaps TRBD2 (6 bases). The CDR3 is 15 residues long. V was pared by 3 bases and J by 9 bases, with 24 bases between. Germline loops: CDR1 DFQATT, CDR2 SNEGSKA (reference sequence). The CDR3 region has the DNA TGCAGTGCTAGTCTGTCGGCGGGACCGGAGACCTCGCAGTACTTC. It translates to CSASLSAGPETSQYF.

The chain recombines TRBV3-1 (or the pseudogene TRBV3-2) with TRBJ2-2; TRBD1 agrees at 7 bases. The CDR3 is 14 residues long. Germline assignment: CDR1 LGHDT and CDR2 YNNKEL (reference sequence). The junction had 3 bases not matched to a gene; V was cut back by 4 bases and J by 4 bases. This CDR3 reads CASSPGTATGELFF. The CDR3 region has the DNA TGTGCCAGCAGCCCTGGGACAGCCACCGGGGAGCTGTTTTTT.

CDR3 protein: CAISETSGTGSAMNTEAFF. Here the CDR3 DNA reads TGTGCCATCAGTGAAACTTCCGGGACAGGGTCGGCCATGAACACTGAAGCTTTCTTT. V and J are TRBV10-3 and TRBJ1-1; 9 positions agree with TRBD1. The V gene's germline CDR1 is ENHRY and CDR2 SYGVKD. After removal of 3 bases from V and 0 bases from J, the junction contained 14 bases not matched to a gene. The CDR3 has 19 amino acids.

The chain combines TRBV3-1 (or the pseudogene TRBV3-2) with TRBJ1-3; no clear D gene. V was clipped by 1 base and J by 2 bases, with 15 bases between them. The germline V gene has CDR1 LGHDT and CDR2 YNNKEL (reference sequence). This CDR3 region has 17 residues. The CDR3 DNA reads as TGTGCCAGCAGCCAAGGAACTTCTACCCTCACTGGAAACACCATATATTTT. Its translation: CASSQGTSTLTGNTIYF.

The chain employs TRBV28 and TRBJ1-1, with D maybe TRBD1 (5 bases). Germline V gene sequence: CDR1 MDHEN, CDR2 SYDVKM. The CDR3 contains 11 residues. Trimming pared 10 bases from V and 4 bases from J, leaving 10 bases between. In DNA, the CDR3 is TGTGCCACCTGGGGGGGCACTGAAGCTTTCTTT. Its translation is CATWGGTEAFF. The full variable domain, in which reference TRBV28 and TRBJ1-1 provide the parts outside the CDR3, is DVKVTQSSRYLVKRTGEKVFLECVQDMDHENMFWYRQDPGLGLRLIYFSYDVKMKEKGDIPEGYSVSREKKERFSLILESASTNQTSMYLCATWGGTEAFFGQGTRLTVV.

This chain's CDR3 is CASSIGGTAGNIQYF. CDR3 bases: TGTGCCAGTAGTATAGGGGGGACAGCCGGAAACATTCAGTACTTC. The V gene is TRBV19, the J gene TRBJ2-4, with TRBD1 matching 7 bases. Germline CDR1 is LNHDA and CDR2 is SQIVND (reference sequence). CDR3 size: 15 residues. V was clipped by 1 base and J by 6 bases; unmatched bases: 6.

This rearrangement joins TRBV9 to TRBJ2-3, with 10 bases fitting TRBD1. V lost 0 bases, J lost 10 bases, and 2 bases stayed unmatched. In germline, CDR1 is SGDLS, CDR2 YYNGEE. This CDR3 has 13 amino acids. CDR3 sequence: CASSVGDRGSQYF. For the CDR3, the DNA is TGTGCCAGCAGCGTAGGGGACAGGGGATCGCAGTATTTT.

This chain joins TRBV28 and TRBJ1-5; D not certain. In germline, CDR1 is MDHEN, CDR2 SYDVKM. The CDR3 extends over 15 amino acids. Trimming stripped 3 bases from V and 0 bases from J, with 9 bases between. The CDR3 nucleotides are TGTGCCAGCAGTTTCTCTGGGAGTAGCAATCAGCCCCAGCATTTT. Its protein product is CASSFSGSSNQPQHF. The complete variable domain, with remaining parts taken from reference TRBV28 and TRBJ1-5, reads DVKVTQSSRYLVKRTGEKVFLECVQDMDHENMFWYRQDPGLGLRLIYFSYDVKMKEKGDIPEGYSVSREKKERFSLILESASTNQTSMYLCASSFSGSSNQPQHFGDGTRLSIL.

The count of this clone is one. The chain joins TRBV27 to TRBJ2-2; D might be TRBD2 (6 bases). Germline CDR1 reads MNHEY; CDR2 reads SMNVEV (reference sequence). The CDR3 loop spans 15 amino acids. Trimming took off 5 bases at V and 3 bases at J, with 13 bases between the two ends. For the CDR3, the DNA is TGTGCCAGCAGTCCCCCGGGACTCTACACCGGGGAGCTGTTTTTT. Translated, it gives CASSPPGLYTGELFF.

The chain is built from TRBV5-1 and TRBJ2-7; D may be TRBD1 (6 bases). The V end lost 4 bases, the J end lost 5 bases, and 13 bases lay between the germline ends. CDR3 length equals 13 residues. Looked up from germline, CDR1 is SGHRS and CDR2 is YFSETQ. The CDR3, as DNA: TGCGCCAGCAGCACCGATACAGGGAACGAGCAGTACTTC. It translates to CASSTDTGNEQYF.

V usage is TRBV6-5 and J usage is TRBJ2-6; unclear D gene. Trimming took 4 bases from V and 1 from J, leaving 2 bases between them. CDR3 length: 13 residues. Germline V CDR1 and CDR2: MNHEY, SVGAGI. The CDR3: CASSLSGANVLTF. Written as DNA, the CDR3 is TGTGCCAGCAGTTTATCTGGGGCCAACGTCCTGACTTTC.

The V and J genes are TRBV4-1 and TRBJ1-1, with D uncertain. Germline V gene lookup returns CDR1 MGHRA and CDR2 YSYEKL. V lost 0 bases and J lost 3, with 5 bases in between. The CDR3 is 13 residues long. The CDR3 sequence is CASSQEAYTEAFF. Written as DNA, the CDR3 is TGCGCCAGCAGCCAAGAAGCTTACACTGAAGCTTTCTTT.

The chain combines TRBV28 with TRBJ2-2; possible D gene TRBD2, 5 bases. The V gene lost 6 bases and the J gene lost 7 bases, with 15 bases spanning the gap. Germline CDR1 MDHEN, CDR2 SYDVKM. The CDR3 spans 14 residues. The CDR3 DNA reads TGTGCCAGCAGCAGATCAGTGGGGAGCGGGGAGCTGTTTTTT. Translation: CASSRSVGSGELFF.

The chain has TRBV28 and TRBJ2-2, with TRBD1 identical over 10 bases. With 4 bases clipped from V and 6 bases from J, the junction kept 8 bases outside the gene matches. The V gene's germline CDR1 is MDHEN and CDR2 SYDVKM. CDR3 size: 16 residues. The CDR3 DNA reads TGTGCCAGCAGTTCCGCGGGACAGGGGTCTCCCGGGGAGCTGTTTTTT. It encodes CASSSAGQGSPGELFF. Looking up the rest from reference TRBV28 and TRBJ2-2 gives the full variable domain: DVKVTQSSRYLVKRTGEKVFLECVQDMDHENMFWYRQDPGLGLRLIYFSYDVKMKEKGDIPEGYSVSREKKERFSLILESASTNQTSMYLCASSSAGQGSPGELFFGEGSRLTVL.

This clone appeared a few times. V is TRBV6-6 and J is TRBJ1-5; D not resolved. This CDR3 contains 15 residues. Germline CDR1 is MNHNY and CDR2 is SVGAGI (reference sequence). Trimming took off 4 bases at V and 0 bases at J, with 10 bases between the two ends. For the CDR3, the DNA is TGTGCCAGCAGTTTTCCGACTCCTAGCAATCAGCCCCAGCATTTT. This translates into CASSFPTPSNQPQHF.

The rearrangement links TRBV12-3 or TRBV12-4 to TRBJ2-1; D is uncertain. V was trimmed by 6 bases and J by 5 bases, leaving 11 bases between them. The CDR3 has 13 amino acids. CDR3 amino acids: CASSRTRDNEQFF. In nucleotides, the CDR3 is TGTGCCAGCAGCCGTACCCGCGACAATGAGCAGTTCTTC.

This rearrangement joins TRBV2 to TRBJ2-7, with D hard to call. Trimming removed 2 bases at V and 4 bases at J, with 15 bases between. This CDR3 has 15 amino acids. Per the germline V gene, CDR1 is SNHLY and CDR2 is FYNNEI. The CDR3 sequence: CASSEQEVRSYEQYF. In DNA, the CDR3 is TGTGCCAGCAGTGAACAGGAAGTCCGCTCTTACGAGCAGTACTTC. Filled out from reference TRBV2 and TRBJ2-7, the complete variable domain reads EPEVTQTPSHQVTQMGQEVILRCVPISNHLYFYWYRQILGQKVEFLVSFYNNEISEKSEIFDDQFSVERPDGSNFTLKIRSTKLEDSAMYFCASSEQEVRSYEQYFGPGTRLTVT.

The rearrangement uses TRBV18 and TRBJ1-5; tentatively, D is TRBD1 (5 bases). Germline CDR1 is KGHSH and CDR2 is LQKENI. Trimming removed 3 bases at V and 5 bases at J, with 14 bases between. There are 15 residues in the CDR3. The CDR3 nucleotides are TGTGCCAGCTCACCTCCAGGCAGGGTGGATCAGCCCCAGCATTTT. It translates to CASSPPGRVDQPQHF. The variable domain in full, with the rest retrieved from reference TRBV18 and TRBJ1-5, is NAGVMQNPRHLVRRRGQEARLRCSPMKGHSHVYWYRQLPEEGLKFMVYLQKENIIDESGMPKERFSAEFPKEGPSILRIQQVVRGDSAAYFCASSPPGRVDQPQHFGDGTRLSIL.

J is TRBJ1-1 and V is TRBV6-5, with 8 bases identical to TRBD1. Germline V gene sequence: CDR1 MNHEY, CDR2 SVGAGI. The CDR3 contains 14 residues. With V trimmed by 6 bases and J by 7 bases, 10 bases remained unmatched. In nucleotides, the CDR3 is TGTGCCAGCAGACTAGGACAGGGTTTGGGTGAAGCTTTCTTT. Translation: CASRLGQGLGEAFF.

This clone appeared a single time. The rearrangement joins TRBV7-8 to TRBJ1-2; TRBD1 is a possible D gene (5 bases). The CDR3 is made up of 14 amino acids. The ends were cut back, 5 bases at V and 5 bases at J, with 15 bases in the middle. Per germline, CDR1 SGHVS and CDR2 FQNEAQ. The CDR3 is CASSRGEVDYGYTF. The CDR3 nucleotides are TGTGCCAGCAGCCGAGGGGAGGTGGATTATGGCTACACCTTC. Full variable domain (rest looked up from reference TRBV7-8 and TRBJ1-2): GAGVSQSPRYKVAKRGQDVALRCDPISGHVSLFWYQQALGQGPEFLTYFQNEAQLDKSGLPSDRFFAERPEGSVSTLKIQRTQQEDSAVYLCASSRGEVDYGYTFGSGTRLTVV.

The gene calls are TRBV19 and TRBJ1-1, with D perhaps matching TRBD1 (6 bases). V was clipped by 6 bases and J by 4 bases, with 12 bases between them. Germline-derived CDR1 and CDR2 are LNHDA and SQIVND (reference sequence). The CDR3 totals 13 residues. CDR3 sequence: CASSRRGITEAFF. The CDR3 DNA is TGTGCCAGTAGCAGAAGGGGGATCACTGAAGCTTTCTTT. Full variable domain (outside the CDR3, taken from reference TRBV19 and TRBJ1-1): DGGITQSPKYLFRKEGQNVTLSCEQNLNHDAMYWYRQDPGQGLRLIYYSQIVNDFQKGDIAEGYSVSREKKESFPLTVTSAQKNPTAFYLCASSRRGITEAFFGQGTRLTVV.

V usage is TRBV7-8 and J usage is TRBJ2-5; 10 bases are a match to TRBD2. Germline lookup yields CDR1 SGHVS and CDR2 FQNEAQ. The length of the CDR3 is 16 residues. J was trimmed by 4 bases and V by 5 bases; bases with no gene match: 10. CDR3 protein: CASSPLAGGGRETQYF. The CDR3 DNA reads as TGTGCCAGCAGCCCCTTAGCGGGAGGAGGAAGAGAGACCCAGTACTTC.

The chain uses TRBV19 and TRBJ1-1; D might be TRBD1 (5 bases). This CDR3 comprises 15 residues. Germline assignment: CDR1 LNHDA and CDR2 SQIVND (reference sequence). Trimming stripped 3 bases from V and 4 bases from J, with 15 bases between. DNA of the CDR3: TGTGCCAGTAGTATCAATCCAGCCGGGGGCACTGAAGCTTTCTTT. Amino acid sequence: CASSINPAGGTEAFF.